The 28 T cell receptor beta chains listed next were all sequenced from one sample in a study of human T cells and chemical hapten exposure. As to time point: pre-sensitization, week 0. Treatment given: therapeutic diphenylcyclopropenone sensitization with weekly scalp DPC. Via MiXCR, TCRdb re-called the RACE reads, giving one row per CDR3 protein. The sample lists 95,000 to 150,000 distinct CDR3 sequences, roughly 12% occurring once. The sample here was whole blood, taken in connection with sensitization to the hapten diphenylcyclopropenone (DPC). These receptors originate from a young woman with alopecia areata. Some clones in this sample may be carry-over from other donors' samples.

The rearrangement joins TRBV20-1 to TRBJ1-2; D is unresolved. Trimming took off 4 bases at V and 5 bases at J, with 11 bases between the two ends. CDR3 length equals 12 residues. Looked up from germline, CDR1 is DFQATT and CDR2 is SNEGSKA (reference sequence). The CDR3 here is CSATGETYGYTF. The CDR3 bases are TGCAGTGCTACAGGCGAGACGTATGGCTACACCTTC.

This clonotype was recorded a few times. This chain joins TRBV27 and TRBJ2-7; the match to TRBD2 covers 8 bases. Per the germline V gene, CDR1 is MNHEY and CDR2 is SMNVEV (reference sequence). The CDR3 runs 14 residues. With 5 bases clipped from V and 6 bases from J, the junction kept 9 bases outside the gene matches. The chain's CDR3 is CASSLIAGLGEQYF. The CDR3 nucleotides read TGTGCCAGCAGTCTCATAGCGGGACTAGGCGAGCAGTACTTC.

This clonotype was seen repeatedly, ten times or more. The chain couples TRBV6-5 to TRBJ1-2; 9 bases are a match to TRBD1. The CDR3 totals 19 residues. V shed 6 bases and J 4 bases; nucleotides not matched to a gene: 21. Germline V gene lookup returns CDR1 MNHEY and CDR2 SVGAGI. CDR3 residues: CASSSLGQGYQRAFYGYTF. The CDR3 bases are TGTGCCAGCAGCTCCCTGGGACAGGGATATCAGAGAGCCTTCTATGGCTACACCTTC.

This clonotype was seen at least ten times. This sequence joins TRBV13 and TRBJ2-5, with D uncertain. There are 11 residues in the CDR3. V was clipped by 3 bases and J by 3 bases, with 2 bases between them. The germline V gene encodes CDR1 PRHDT and CDR2 FYEKMQ (reference sequence). Here the CDR3 reads CASSFKETQYF. The CDR3 DNA follows: TGTGCCAGCAGCTTTAAAGAGACCCAGTACTTC.

This clonotype has a count of ten or more. The chain combines TRBV11-2 with TRBJ2-3; 8 bases are a match to TRBD2. Trimming took 5 bases from V and 1 from J; bases not matched to a gene: 8. This CDR3 has 16 residues. Germline lookup yields CDR1 SGHAT and CDR2 FQNNGV. CDR3 loop: CASSPGLAAGTDTQYF. CDR3 nucleotide sequence: TGTGCCAGCAGCCCCGGACTAGCCGCGGGCACAGATACGCAGTATTTT.

The genes are TRBV6-6 and TRBJ1-2; 8 bases match TRBD1. Germline CDR1 reads MNHNY; CDR2 reads SVGAGI (reference sequence). This CDR3 has 15 residues. V shed 3 bases and J 4 bases; nucleotides not matched to a gene: 7. In DNA, the CDR3 is TGTGCCAGCAGTTATTTTGGGACAGGCTCCTATGGCTACACCTTC. The encoded protein is CASSYFGTGSYGYTF.

The chain joins TRBV29-1 to TRBJ2-1, with D unresolved. Germline V gives CDR1 SQVTM, CDR2 ANQGSEA. Trimming removed 6 bases at V and 8 bases at J, with 17 bases between. The CDR3 sequence is 13 residues long. The CDR3 bases are TGCAGCGTGCCCAAGCCCGCGGTCTATGAGCAGTTCTTC. As protein: CSVPKPAVYEQFF.

A few counts support this clonotype. The rearrangement uses TRBV9 and TRBJ1-5; D is undetermined. Deletions cut 3 bases from V and 15 bases from J, with 16 bases between. Germline CDR1 reads SGDLS; CDR2 reads YYNGEE. The CDR3 is 12 residues long. The CDR3 region has the DNA TGTGCCAGCAGCGCTAGGAAGGGCCCTCTGCATTTT. As protein: CASSARKGPLHF.

This clonotype was observed at least ten times. The chain has TRBV6-6 and TRBJ2-3, with TRBD2 identical over 9 bases. V trimming: 5 bases; J trimming: 2 bases; junction bases outside the gene matches: 5. Looked up from germline, CDR1 is MNHNY and CDR2 is SVGAGI (reference sequence). This CDR3 region has 15 residues. The CDR3 protein is CASSSRLAVTDTQYF. The CDR3 DNA sequence: TGTGCCAGCAGTAGCAGACTAGCGGTCACAGATACGCAGTATTTT.

V is TRBV7-9 and J is TRBJ2-3, with D unresolved. V lost 1 base, J lost 1 base, and 9 bases lay in between. Germline V gene lookup returns CDR1 SEHNR and CDR2 FQNEAQ (reference sequence). The length of the CDR3 is 15 residues. For the CDR3, the DNA is TGTGCCAGCAGCTTAGTACTCCGGGGCACAGATACGCAGTATTTT. This codes for CASSLVLRGTDTQYF.

The rearrangement joins TRBV18 to TRBJ2-2, with D tentatively TRBD2 (5 bases). The V end was cut by 3 bases, the J end by 3 bases, with 11 bases between. In germline, CDR1 is KGHSH, CDR2 LQKENI. The CDR3 covers 15 residues. CDR3: CASSPLIGDTGELFF. CDR3 bases: TGTGCCAGCTCACCCCTCATCGGGGACACCGGGGAGCTGTTTTTT.

This clonotype was picked up many times. This sequence joins TRBV29-1 and TRBJ2-2; 7 bases agree with TRBD1. CDR1 SQVTM and CDR2 ANQGSEA come from the germline V gene. The CDR3 consists of 12 residues. V gave up 6 bases and J gave up 5 bases; unmatched junction bases: 3. In nucleotides, the CDR3 is TGCAGCGTGAAGACAGGGACCGGGGAGCTGTTTTTT. It specifies CSVKTGTGELFF.

This clonotype turned up a few times. The V call is TRBV10-3, the J call TRBJ2-5; TRBD1 might be the D (8 bases). Trimming pared 3 bases from V and 3 bases from J, leaving 14 bases between. Germline CDR1 and CDR2: ENHRY and SYGVKD. The CDR3 spans 15 residues. This CDR3 is CAISETGGGEETQYF. CDR3 coding DNA: TGTGCCATCAGTGAAACAGGGGGGGGCGAAGAGACCCAGTACTTC.

This clonotype was seen just once. This chain links TRBV25-1 with TRBJ2-7; D is unresolved. Germline loops: CDR1 MGHDK, CDR2 SYGVNS. This CDR3 spans 16 amino acids. The germline V and J ends were trimmed by 3 bases and 3 bases, with 18 bases remaining between them. CDR3 region: CASSEAPDSAIYEQYF. Written as DNA, the CDR3 is TGTGCCAGCAGTGAGGCCCCCGACTCCGCCATCTACGAGCAGTACTTC.

CDR3 sequence reads: CSAREGGSPDTQYF. Here the CDR3 DNA reads TGCAGTGCTAGAGAGGGAGGATCCCCAGATACGCAGTATTTT. This chain joins TRBV20-1 and TRBJ2-3; TRBD2 might be the D (6 bases). Germline V gene lookup returns CDR1 DFQATT and CDR2 SNEGSKA (reference sequence). The CDR3 consists of 14 residues. Between the trimmed V and J ends, which lost 0 bases and 4 bases, there was a span of 11 bases.

This clonotype has just a few counts. The rearrangement joins TRBV20-1 to TRBJ2-1; 9 bases are shared with TRBD2. In germline, CDR1 is DFQATT, CDR2 SNEGSKA (reference sequence). V gave up 8 bases and J gave up 5 bases; unmatched junction bases: 7. The CDR3 runs 13 residues. The CDR3 region is CSQSGGINNEQFF. CDR3 nucleotide sequence: TGCAGTCAGAGCGGGGGGATCAACAATGAGCAGTTCTTC.

This clonotype was seen a handful of times. The chain combines TRBV20-1 with TRBJ1-2, with TRBD1 as a possible D gene (5 bases). The CDR3 extends over 14 amino acids. V dropped 4 bases and J dropped 8 bases, with 20 bases sitting between them. Germline values: CDR1 DFQATT, CDR2 SNEGSKA (reference sequence). The CDR3 DNA follows: TGCAGTGCTATTACGGACACAGGTCCTATGGGCTACACCTTC. This sequence encodes CSAITDTGPMGYTF.

DNA for the CDR3: TGTGCCAGCAGAGAGGGGAGAGGGTACAATCAGCCCCAGCATTTT. This sequence encodes CASREGRGYNQPQHF. The chain is built from TRBV6-5 and TRBJ1-5, with a weak D call TRBD1 (5 bases). Per the germline V gene, CDR1 is MNHEY and CDR2 is SVGAGI. The CDR3 loop spans 15 amino acids. The germline V and J ends were trimmed by 6 bases and 3 bases, with 15 bases remaining between them.

The rearrangement links TRBV7-2 to TRBJ2-5; tentatively, D is TRBD1 or TRBD2 (5 bases each). The V end lost 3 bases, the J end lost 4 bases, and 18 bases lay between the germline ends. The germline V gene encodes CDR1 SGHTA and CDR2 FQGNSA. The CDR3 runs to 16 residues. CDR3 coding DNA: TGTGCCAGCAGCTTCCGGGGACCGTCGCCCGTAGAGACCCAGTACTTC. Amino acid sequence: CASSFRGPSPVETQYF.

This clonotype was counted only a few times. Here the CDR3 reads CASSYPSGAPTDTQYF. The CDR3 nucleotides read TGTGCCAGCAGTTATCCTAGCGGGGCGCCCACAGATACGCAGTATTTT. The rearrangement uses TRBV6-2 or TRBV6-3 and TRBJ2-3, with 9 bases lining up with TRBD2. Germline-derived CDR1 and CDR2 are MNHEY and SVGEGT. The ends lost 3 bases at V and 2 bases at J; junction bases unmatched: 6. CDR3 length equals 16 residues.

This clonotype was found a few times. The CDR3 bases are TGCAGCGTTGCAATGACTATGAGCTCCTACGAGCAGTACTTC. Its translation is CSVAMTMSSYEQYF. The V and J genes are TRBV29-1 and TRBJ2-7, with D maybe TRBD2 (5 bases). V was clipped by 4 bases and J by 0 bases, with 13 bases between them. Germline V gene lookup returns CDR1 SQVTM and CDR2 ANQGSEA. The CDR3 spans 14 residues.

The genes are TRBV6-5 and TRBJ1-1, with 8 bases fitting TRBD1. The junction had 9 bases not matched to a gene; V was cut back by 1 base and J by 5 bases. CDR1 MNHEY and CDR2 SVGAGI come from the germline V gene. The CDR3 is 16 amino acids. The CDR3 DNA sequence: TGTGCCAGCAGTTACTTCAGAACAGGGGGTCGGACTGAAGCTTTCTTT. Translating it yields CASSYFRTGGRTEAFF.

This clonotype was observed a handful of times. The chain carries TRBV7-9 and TRBJ2-7, with D uncertain. The germline gives CDR1 SEHNR, CDR2 FQNEAQ (reference sequence). V lost 5 bases to trimming and J lost 6 bases, with 14 bases between them. The CDR3 contains 13 residues. The CDR3 here is CASSLGPLREQYF. In DNA, the CDR3 is TGTGCCAGCAGCCTCGGGCCGCTGCGCGAGCAGTACTTC.

The chain links TRBV11-3 to TRBJ2-5, with D possibly matching TRBD1 (6 bases). The germline CDR1 and CDR2 sequences are SGHNT and YENEEA. The V and J ends lost 3 bases and 5 bases respectively, with 10 bases between them. The CDR3 consists of 13 residues. CDR3: CASSFGGPETQYF. The CDR3 nucleotides read TGTGCCAGCAGCTTTGGGGGCCCGGAGACCCAGTACTTC.

The chain carries TRBV6-2 or TRBV6-3 and TRBJ2-1, with D maybe TRBD2 (5 bases). The CDR3 covers 14 residues. V lost 5 bases and J lost 7, with 15 bases in between. The germline V gene has CDR1 MNHEY and CDR2 SVGEGT. CDR3 sequence (DNA): TGTGCCAGCAGTCCCGACTACCGCGGGAATGAGCAGTTCTTC. Its translation is CASSPDYRGNEQFF.

The rearrangement links TRBV5-1 to TRBJ1-1; perhaps TRBD1 as D (6 bases). Per the germline V gene, CDR1 is SGHRS and CDR2 is YFSETQ. V lost 4 bases and J lost 6, with 13 bases in between. The CDR3 is made up of 13 amino acids. CDR3 nucleotide sequence: TGCGCCAGCAGCCTGCAGGGGTGGGCTGAAGCTTTCTTT. It yields the protein CASSLQGWAEAFF.

This sequence joins TRBV4-2 and TRBJ2-2; no clear D gene. The germline gives CDR1 LGHNA, CDR2 YNFKEQ. Trimming cost V 0 bases and J 0 bases, with 5 bases left between them. The CDR3 runs 15 residues. The CDR3 sequence is CASSQDRANTGELFF. CDR3 in DNA: TGTGCCAGCAGCCAAGACCGGGCGAACACCGGGGAGCTGTTTTTT.

This clonotype appeared many times. This chain links TRBV3-1 with TRBJ1-1, with a tentative D call TRBD1 (6 bases). The germline CDR1 and CDR2 sequences are LGHDT and YNNKEL (reference sequence). Trimming stripped 6 bases from V and 10 bases from J, with 18 bases between. CDR3 length equals 13 residues. CDR3 coding DNA: TGTGCCAGCAGAGCAACAGGGAGGAGTGGAGCTTTCTTT. Translated, it gives CASRATGRSGAFF.